This T cell receptor beta chain was captured by sequencing in a study of T cells expressing NK-cell markers. In germline, CDR1 is MGHDK, CDR2 SYGVNS. The CDR3 is made up of 16 amino acids. Using the 5' RACE reads, TCRdb records one entry per CDR3 protein without DNA. The listing records 500,000 to 700,000 distinct CDR3 sequences. The sequenced sample consisted of blood T cells: a sorted CD56 or NKG2C T cell subset, CD4+ or CD8+ T cells, or bulk PBMC T cells (not recorded which). This TCR was sampled from a man aged 18 to 35 in good health. The chain uses TRBV25-1 and TRBJ2-5; TCRdb returns TRBD1, unconfirmable since there is no DNA. The CDR3 loop reads CASSEWGGGAGETQYF.